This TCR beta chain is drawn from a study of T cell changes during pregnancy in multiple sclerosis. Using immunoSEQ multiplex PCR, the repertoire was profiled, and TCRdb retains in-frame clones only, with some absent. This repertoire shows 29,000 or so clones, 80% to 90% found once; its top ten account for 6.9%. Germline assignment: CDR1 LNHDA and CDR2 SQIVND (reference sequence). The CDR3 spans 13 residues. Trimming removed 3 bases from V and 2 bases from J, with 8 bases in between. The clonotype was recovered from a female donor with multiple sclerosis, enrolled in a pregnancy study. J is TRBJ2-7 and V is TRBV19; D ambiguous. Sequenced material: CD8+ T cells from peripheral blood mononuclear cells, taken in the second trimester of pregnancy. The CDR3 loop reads CASSMAETYEQYF. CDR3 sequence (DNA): TGTGCCAGTAGTATGGCCGAAACCTACGAGCAGTACTTC.